The clone carrying this T cell receptor beta chain appeared a few times. The antigen remains undetermined. The authors made TCR cDNA by 5'RACE template switching, adding a universal primer site and UMIs. A single record per CDR3 protein comes from TCRdb applying MiXCR to the 5' RACE reads. The sample lists about 260,000 distinct CDR3 sequences, 5.2% occurring once. The data were taken from a study of T cells after yellow fever vaccination. Study-wide context: The SMART-Seq v4 Ultra Low Input method served to prepare the low-cell-number fractions. Study results and limitations: Weaker in magnitude, the secondary response showed a faster peak on day 5 versus 15. One caveat is that FACS-sorted repertoires could contain abundant clonotypes contaminating from the bulk population.

The V and J ends lost 5 bases and 6 bases respectively, with 18 bases between them. CDR1 is SGHTA, CDR2 FQGNSA, per germline. This CDR3 region has 15 residues. This rearrangement joins TRBV7-2 to TRBJ2-3; D possibly corresponds to TRBD2 (6 bases). Sequenced material: CD4+ T cells sorted from PBMCs, taken on the day of the yellow fever booster vaccination. The TCR comes from a man between 18 and 35 years old who received the YFV17D yellow fever vaccine. CDR3 bases: TGTGCCAGCAGCCCGACCGGGACTCGCTCTGATACGCAGTATTTT. Translation gives CASSPTGTRSDTQYF.